The entry below describes one T cell receptor beta chain. Its target is not known. The authors made the TRB cDNA libraries by 5' RACE using UMI labels. TCRdb re-analyzed the 5' RACE reads; it lists each CDR3 protein once, without DNA. The listing contains tens of thousands of distinct CDR3 sequences. This entry comes from a study of CXCR3-negative and CXCR3-positive naive CD8 T cells. General observations from the study: Relative to CXCR3-negative naive cells, CXCR3-positive naive cells had more hydrophobic TRB CDR3s.

Germline V gene data show CDR1 as MNHEY and CDR2 as SVGAGI. The CDR3 consists of 18 residues. The rearrangement links TRBV6-5 to TRBJ2-1; absent DNA, TCRdb's TRBD1 call cannot be checked. The source of this sequence is a human donor in good health. Some clones in this sample may be carry-over from other donors' samples. The specimen sequenced was naive CXCR3+ CD8+ T cells from blood. Subset given: CD45RO-CCR7+CD27+CD95- naive CD8+ T cells expressing CXCR3 (TNR3+). CDR3 protein: CASSYPGVWQGANDEQFF.